This T cell receptor (beta chain) came from a study of T-cell reconstitution after alpha-beta-depleted transplantation in children. This clonotype was counted only a few times. Unique molecular identifiers were built into the TCRbeta library. TCRdb fed the PCR reads into MiXCR, producing one record per CDR3 protein. The sample lists roughly 350,000 distinct CDR3 sequences, around a tenth occurring once. This TCR was sampled from a human donor who donated a stem cell graft to a child with acute lymphoblastic leukemia. The specimen comprised PBMCs from the stem cell graft donor, sampled from the stem cell graft.

The DNA for the CDR3 is TGCAGTGCTAGAGTGAGGGGACTAGTATACGAGCAGTACTTC. This gives the protein CSARVRGLVYEQYF. This rearrangement joins TRBV20-1 to TRBJ2-7, with 8 bases fitting TRBD2. V gave up 1 base and J gave up 4 bases; unmatched junction bases: 6. The CDR3 loop spans 14 amino acids. Germline lookup yields CDR1 DFQATT and CDR2 SNEGSKA (reference sequence).